The clone carrying this T cell receptor (beta chain) came up a few times. The target antigen is unknown. The sample belongs to a study of T cells in Graves' hyperthyroidism and ophthalmopathy. The wider study: Peripheral blood was collected at initial diagnosis, before any treatment. Study-level findings and limits: Among thyroid clonotypes expanded above 0.001, most also appeared in blood.

Template material for amplifying TCR beta CDR3 regions consisted of RNA transcripts. HTBI primers were used for first-round RT-PCR of the TCR CDR3. One entry per CDR3 protein results from TCRdb running MiXCR on the multiplex PCR reads. The sample contains about 620,000 distinct CDR3 sequences, 15% to 20% of which appear only once. The specimen was blood. The TCR was taken from a woman in her 30s with Graves' hyperthyroidism.

CDR3 sequence: CASSLYPYTGELFF. CDR3 bases: TGTGCCAGCAGCTTGTACCCTTACACCGGGGAGCTGTTTTTT. The rearrangement joins TRBV7-2 to TRBJ2-2; D remains unclear. CDR1 SGHTA and CDR2 FQGNSA come from the germline V gene. V gave up 3 bases and J gave up 3 bases, with 8 bases separating them. The CDR3 loop spans 14 amino acids.